This T cell receptor beta chain was sequenced during a study of blood T cell repertoires in COVID-19. Overall study context: Sample material is recorded as cDNA or gDNA derived from T cells, B-cell-depleted T cells, or PBMCs.

The CDR3 contains 15 residues. Trimming shortened V by 9 bases and J by 1 base, and 15 bases separated the two germline ends. CDR1 KGHDR and CDR2 SFDVKD come from the germline V gene. TCRdb keeps only in-frame clones here, not all; method: immunoSEQ multiplex PCR. The sample has 90,000 to 100,000 clones, around 87% seen once. Sequenced: peripheral blood. This TCR derives from a human donor in a cohort sampled during active COVID-19. The chain combines TRBV24-1 with TRBJ1-5; D is possibly TRBD1 (6 bases). CDR3 region: CATGGRGLSNQPQHF. The DNA of the CDR3 is TGTGCCACCGGGGGAAGGGGGTTGAGCAATCAGCCCCAGCATTTT.